Listed below are T cell receptor beta chains from one sample, sequenced in a study of regulatory dendritic cells for organ transplantation. Libraries were prepared by immunoSEQ multiplex PCR; TCRdb keeps only in-frame clonotypes and omits some of them. The repertoire consists of around 20,000 clones, with roughly 69% occurring once and the leading ten covering approximately 0.92%. Sequenced input: memory CD4+ T cells from blood. The receptors stem from a human donor in good health. Each CDR3 is given with its conserved first and last residue. Fields, in order: V gene, J gene, CDR3 protein.

V: TRBV19; J: TRBJ2-5; CDR3: CASSMTREVRQETQYF
V: TRBV11-2; J: TRBJ2-7; CDR3: CASSLGGSGVSSYEQYF
V: TRBV5-1; J: TRBJ2-3; CDR3: CASLPGGGTDTQYF
V: TRBV7-8; J: TRBJ2-1; CDR3: CASSSTGTGDNEQFF
V: TRBV4-2; J: TRBJ1-3; CDR3: CASSQEMPGSGNTIYF
V: TRBV10-3; J: TRBJ1-1; CDR3: CAISSGFSGYTEAFF
V: TRBV12-5; J: TRBJ2-6; CDR3: CASGSLSGANVLTF
V: TRBV1; J: TRBJ2-1; CDR3: CTSSPSVGTSGGHLNNEQFF
V: TRBV18; J: TRBJ2-5; CDR3: CASSLDFGGEETQYF
V: TRBV6-4; J: TRBJ1-1; CDR3: CASSSSPGNTEAFF
V: TRBV6-1; J: TRBJ1-2; CDR3: CASSEVSGGAWGYTF
V: TRBV7-2; J: TRBJ2-3; CDR3: CASSLTFGFDTQYF
V: TRBV5-1; J: TRBJ2-2; CDR3: CASSVGDREAGELFF
V: TRBV5-1; J: TRBJ1-3; CDR3: CASSTGPREYSGNTIYF
V: TRBV5-4; J: TRBJ2-3; CDR3: CASSLIAGGSTREKTDTQYF
V: TRBV5-8; J: TRBJ1-4; CDR3: CASSLALAGQNEKLFF
V: TRBV18; J: TRBJ2-1; CDR3: CASSPPNRDPYNEQFF
V: TRBV27; J: TRBJ2-7; CDR3: CASSLRQGGPYEQYF
V: TRBV18; J: TRBJ2-2; CDR3: CASSPPRDTGELFF
V: TRBV18; J: TRBJ2-3; CDR3: CASSPRGSGLNTQYF
V: TRBV6-5; J: TRBJ2-7; CDR3: CASSYQDRAEQYF
V: TRBV5-5; J: TRBJ1-3; CDR3: CASSREGGFGNTIYF
V: TRBV4-1; J: TRBJ1-2; CDR3: CASSQTGETGYTF
V: TRBV7-9; J: TRBJ1-4; CDR3: CASSPTQGREEKLFF
V: TRBV19; J: TRBJ2-7; CDR3: CASRGTSGGPYEQYF
V: TRBV5-1; J: TRBJ1-1; CDR3: CASSLDSKAFF
V: TRBV7-9; J: TRBJ2-2; CDR3: CASSSTGTGVTTGELFF
V: TRBV7-6; J: TRBJ2-5; CDR3: CASRLGTGQETQYF
V: TRBV7-9; J: TRBJ1-1; CDR3: CASSRGETEAFF
V: TRBV21-1; J: TRBJ2-7; CDR3: CASSMGGAYEQYF
V: TRBV6-5; J: TRBJ1-2; CDR3: CATGDRVGGYTF
V: TRBV4-2; J: TRBJ2-7; CDR3: CASSQGTSGGYEQYF
V: TRBV5-1; J: TRBJ1-1; CDR3: CASSLGLTGLNTEAFF
V: TRBV4-2; J: TRBJ1-4; CDR3: CASSQDQERGLGEKLFF
V: TRBV9; J: TRBJ2-5; CDR3: CASSVDSAQETQYF
V: TRBV29-1; J: TRBJ1-1; CDR3: CSGGETNTEAFF
V: TRBV2; J: TRBJ1-2; CDR3: CASSAIANYGYTF
V: TRBV7-7; J: TRBJ2-5; CDR3: CASSLAGSGGQETQYF
V: TRBV9; J: TRBJ2-1; CDR3: CASSAGQFSYNEQFF
V: TRBV7-2; J: TRBJ2-7; CDR3: CASSLIGGAGEQYF
V: TRBV18; J: TRBJ1-1; CDR3: CASSPRQGARNTEAFF